This passage covers 9 T cell receptor beta chains from one sample sequenced in a study of patients and donors after allogeneic stem cell transplantation. TCRdb analysed the RT-PCR reads with MiXCR anew, one entry per CDR3 protein. The sample has approximately 210,000 distinct CDR3 sequences; roughly two fifths are singletons. Sequencing was carried out using blood, either unsorted or a sorted T cell fraction (not recorded which). The receptor source for this set is a human donor who was either an allogeneic HSCT recipient or a stem cell or donor lymphocyte infusion donor (not recorded which). It is not recorded whose cells these are; they may come from a transplant donor.

The chain links TRBV20-1 to TRBJ1-6; no firm D call. The V and J ends lost 6 bases and 7 bases respectively, with 16 bases between them. The V gene's germline CDR1 is DFQATT and CDR2 SNEGSKA (reference sequence). This CDR3 comprises 14 residues. In nucleotides, the CDR3 is TGCAGTGCCCCCGGAACAAGCCAGAATTCACCCCTCCACTTT. Residues: CSAPGTSQNSPLHF.

The V and J genes are TRBV29-1 and TRBJ1-1; the D gene is possibly TRBD1 (6 bases). Looked up from germline, CDR1 is SQVTM and CDR2 is ANQGSEA. The CDR3 has 12 amino acids. Trimming removed 7 bases at V and 1 base at J, with 10 bases between. The CDR3 sequence: CSASQGNTEAFF. DNA for the CDR3: TGCAGCGCTTCACAGGGGAACACTGAAGCTTTCTTT.

The chain employs TRBV29-1 and TRBJ1-2, with unresolved D. Germline V CDR1 and CDR2: SQVTM, ANQGSEA. CDR3 length: 12 amino acids. V was shortened by 3 bases and J by 5 bases, with 10 bases between the two germline ends. In nucleotides, the CDR3 is TGCAGCGTTGACGGCCGGGCTTATGGCTACACCTTC. Translation: CSVDGRAYGYTF.

The gene calls are TRBV29-1 and TRBJ1-2; 9 bases map to TRBD1. J gave up 1 base and V 4 bases, and 10 bases lay outside the gene matches. Germline V gene sequence: CDR1 SQVTM, CDR2 ANQGSEA. CDR3 size: 16 residues. This CDR3 is CSVVPNYRGLNYGYTF. The CDR3 nucleotides read TGCAGCGTTGTACCAAACTACAGGGGGCTTAACTATGGCTACACCTTC.

The chain employs TRBV5-1 and TRBJ2-2, with D hard to call. Looked up from germline, CDR1 is SGHRS and CDR2 is YFSETQ. Trimming removed 4 bases at V and 0 bases at J, with 13 bases between. The CDR3 length is 16 residues. The CDR3 is CASSIAALSNTGELFF. CDR3 nucleotides: TGCGCCAGCAGCATCGCAGCACTATCGAACACCGGGGAGCTGTTTTTT.

The chain joins TRBV12-3 or TRBV12-4 to TRBJ1-3; D gene unclear. The CDR3 length is 15 residues. The V end was cut by 3 bases, the J end by 0 bases, with 9 bases between. As DNA, the CDR3 is TGTGCCAGCAGTTTGTACGTTCGCTCTGGAAACACCATATATTTT. It yields the protein CASSLYVRSGNTIYF.

The chain combines TRBV2 with TRBJ1-1; D gene ambiguous. The CDR3 extends over 11 amino acids. V was clipped by 3 bases and J by 10 bases, with 9 bases between them. Germline V gene lookup returns CDR1 SNHLY and CDR2 FYNNEI. CDR3 loop: CASSEWFGAFF. DNA of the CDR3: TGTGCCAGCAGTGAGTGGTTCGGAGCTTTCTTT.

The sample holds a few counts of this clonotype. The chain combines TRBV11-3 with TRBJ1-1; the D is unclear. CDR3 length equals 13 residues. Germline CDR1 and CDR2: SGHNT and YENEEA. V was cut by 5 bases and J by 11 bases, with 18 bases left in between. The CDR3 is CASSRLVGSRAFF. In nucleotides, the CDR3 is TGTGCCAGCAGCCGCTTAGTTGGGTCGCGGGCTTTCTTT. Full variable domain (missing parts from reference TRBV11-3 and TRBJ1-1): EAGVVQSPRYKIIEKKQPVAFWCNPISGHNTLYWYLQNLGQGPELLIRYENEEAVDDSQLPKDRFSAERLKGVDSTLKIQPAELGDSAVYLCASSRLVGSRAFFGQGTRLTVV.

This clonotype was picked up a small number of times. The rearrangement uses TRBV4-3 and TRBJ1-1, with D maybe TRBD1 (5 bases). The CDR3 has 14 residues. Germline lookup yields CDR1 LGHNA and CDR2 YSLEER. V was shortened by 3 bases and J by 3 bases, with 11 bases between the two germline ends. CDR3 protein: CASSHLTDHTEAFF. Written as DNA, the CDR3 is TGCGCCAGCAGCCACCTGACAGACCACACTGAAGCTTTCTTT.